This is a list of T cell receptor beta chains from one sample in a study of blood T cell repertoires in COVID-19. Clones were sequenced by immunoSEQ multiplex PCR, and TCRdb holds only the in-frame ones, with some missing. The sample gives around 15,000 clones, around 84% of which show up once; 13% is in the top ten. The material sequenced was peripheral blood. The source is a human donor in a cohort sampled during active COVID-19. The CDR3 runs from the conserved cysteine through the conserved F or W. D genes are given only for firm matches. The size of a clone is reported for some rows only, either as once, few or many, or as a class for expanded clones.

j_call | d_call | cdr3_length | clone_size | v_call | cdr3_nt | cdr3_aa
TRBJ1-1 | TRBD1 | 15 | NA | TRBV11-2 | TGTGCCAGCAGGGCAGGGGGCTCAAGGAACACTGAAGCTTTCTTT | CASRAGGSRNTEAFF
TRBJ2-5 | TRBD1 | 14 | NA | TRBV19 | TGTGCCAGTAGGCCGGACAGGGGCAGGGAGACCCAGTACTTC | CASRPDRGRETQYF
TRBJ1-1 | NA | 14 | NA | TRBV6-6 | TGTGCCAGCAGTGATAGGGGGTGGGACACTGAAGCTTTCTTT | CASSDRGWDTEAFF
TRBJ2-7 | NA | 13 | few | TRBV19 | TGTGCCAGTAGTATACGGGGATACTACGAGCAGTACTTC | CASSIRGYYEQYF
TRBJ1-3 | NA | 15 | few | TRBV2 | TGTGCCAGCAGTGAAGTGAGGCCAGGGGGAAACACCATATATTTT | CASSEVRPGGNTIYF
TRBJ1-5 | TRBD1 | 14 | NA | TRBV18 | TGTGCCAGCTCACAAGGGACAGGGAACCAGCCCCAGCATTTT | CASSQGTGNQPQHF
TRBJ1-1 | NA | 11 | NA | TRBV6-5 | TGTGCCGTAGGTGGCGGCACTGAAGCTTTCTTT | CAVGGGTEAFF
TRBJ2-1 | TRBD2 | 16 | few | TRBV4-2 | TGTGCCAGCAGCCAAGTTGTAGCGGGGAGCTACAATGAGCAGTTCTTC | CASSQVVAGSYNEQFF
TRBJ2-3 | TRBD2 | 15 | once | TRBV4-1 | TGCGCCAGCAGCCAAGTAGCGGGGTACACAGATACGCAGTATTTT | CASSQVAGYTDTQYF
TRBJ2-1 | NA | 16 | NA | TRBV11-3 | TGTGCCAGCAGCTTGGGGGGGACATACTCCTACAATGAGCAGTTCTTC | CASSLGGTYSYNEQFF
TRBJ1-1 | NA | 16 | NA | TRBV4-3 | TGCGCCAGCAGCCAAGAAGTGCCGGGGGAGGGCACTGAAGCTTTCTTT | CASSQEVPGEGTEAFF
TRBJ1-4 | TRBD1 | 14 | NA | TRBV25-1 | TGTGCCAGCACGGACAGGGTCGGTAATGAAAAACTGTTTTTT | CASTDRVGNEKLFF
TRBJ2-7 | NA | 13 | NA | TRBV9 | TGTGCCAGCAGCAGGGGGGGCTCCTACGAGCAGTACTTC | CASSRGGSYEQYF
TRBJ2-1 | TRBD2 | 16 | NA | TRBV11-3 | TGTGCCAGCAGCTTAGAGGGTAGCGGGACCTACAATGAGCAGTTCTTC | CASSLEGSGTYNEQFF
TRBJ2-5 | TRBD2 | 15 | NA | TRBV7-3 | TGTGCCAGCAGCTTAATCTGGACTAGCCCTGAGACCCAGTACTTC | CASSLIWTSPETQYF
TRBJ1-3 | NA | 15 | NA | TRBV7-3 | TGTGCCAGCAGTCCGGGACACGACTCTGGAAACACCATATATTTT | CASSPGHDSGNTIYF
TRBJ1-5 | TRBD1 | 13 | NA | TRBV19 | TGTGCCACCTGGGACAGGGGTAGTCAGCCCCAGCATTTT | CATWDRGSQPQHF
TRBJ2-1 | TRBD1 | 15 | NA | TRBV27 | TGTGCCAGCAGCCCCGAAGGGGGCGGGTTCGATGAGCAGTTCTTC | CASSPEGGGFDEQFF
TRBJ2-3 | TRBD2 | 12 | NA | TRBV2 | TGTGCCACCAAGACTAGCGGGGATACGCAGTATTTT | CATKTSGDTQYF
TRBJ1-4 | NA | 15 | NA | TRBV7-8 | TGTGCCAGCAGCTTAACCGACAGGCGTAATGAAAAACTGTTTTTT | CASSLTDRRNEKLFF
TRBJ1-1 | NA | 13 | NA | TRBV21-1 | TGTGCCAGCTATCGGAGGGGGAACACTGAAGCTTTCTTT | CASYRRGNTEAFF
TRBJ2-3 | TRBD2 | 14 | once | TRBV7-9 | TGTGCCCTAGGATCTAGCGGGGGCACAGATACGCAGTATTTT | CALGSSGGTDTQYF
TRBJ2-3 | TRBD2 | 18 | NA | TRBV7-6 | TGTGCCAGCAGCTCCCGGACTAGCGGGGGCCCCGGGAGAGATACGCAGTATTTT | CASSSRTSGGPGRDTQYF
TRBJ2-5 | NA | 13 | NA | TRBV14 | TGTGCCAGCAGCCCCGCGGTTCAAGAGACCCAGTACTTC | CASSPAVQETQYF
TRBJ2-5 | TRBD2 | 16 | NA | TRBV3-1/TRBV3-2 | TGTGCCAGCAGCCAGCATAGCGGGGGGGCCCAAGAGACCCAGTACTTC | CASSQHSGGAQETQYF
TRBJ2-7 | TRBD1 | 16 | NA | TRBV5-8 | TGTGCCAGCAGCGGGGGACAGGGCATCATTTCCTACGAGCAGTACTTC | CASSGGQGIISYEQYF
TRBJ2-7 | NA | 15 | NA | TRBV7-9 | TGTGCCAGCAGCCCTAAAACAGTACTTACCTACGAGCAGTACTTC | CASSPKTVLTYEQYF
TRBJ2-5 | TRBD1 | 15 | NA | TRBV5-1 | TGCGCCAGCAGCTTATCAGGGGGACCAAGAGAGACCCAGTACTTC | CASSLSGGPRETQYF
TRBJ1-3 | TRBD1 | 15 | NA | TRBV5-1 | TGCGCCAGCAGCGGGACAGGGTTATCTGGAAACACCATATATTTT | CASSGTGLSGNTIYF